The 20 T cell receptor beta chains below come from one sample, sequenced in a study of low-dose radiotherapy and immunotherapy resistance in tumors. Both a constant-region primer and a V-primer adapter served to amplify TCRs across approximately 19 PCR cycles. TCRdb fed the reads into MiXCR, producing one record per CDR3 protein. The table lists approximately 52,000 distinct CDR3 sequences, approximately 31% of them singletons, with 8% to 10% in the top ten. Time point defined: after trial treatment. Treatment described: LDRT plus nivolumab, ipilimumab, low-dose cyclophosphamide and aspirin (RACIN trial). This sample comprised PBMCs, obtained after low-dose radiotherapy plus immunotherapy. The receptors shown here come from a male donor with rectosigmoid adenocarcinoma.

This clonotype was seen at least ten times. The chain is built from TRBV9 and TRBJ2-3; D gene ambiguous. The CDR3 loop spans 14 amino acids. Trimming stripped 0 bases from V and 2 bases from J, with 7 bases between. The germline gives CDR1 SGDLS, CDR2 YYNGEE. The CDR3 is CASSVEAFTDTQYF. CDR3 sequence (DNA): TGTGCCAGCAGCGTAGAGGCTTTCACAGATACGCAGTATTTT.

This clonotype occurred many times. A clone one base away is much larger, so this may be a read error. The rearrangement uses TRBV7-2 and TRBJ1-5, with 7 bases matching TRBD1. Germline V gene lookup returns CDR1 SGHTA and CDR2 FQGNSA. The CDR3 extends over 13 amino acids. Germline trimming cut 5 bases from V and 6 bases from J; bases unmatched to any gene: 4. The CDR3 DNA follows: TGTGCCAGCAGCACAGACAGGGTTCAGCCCCAGCATTTT. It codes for CASSTDRVQPQHF.

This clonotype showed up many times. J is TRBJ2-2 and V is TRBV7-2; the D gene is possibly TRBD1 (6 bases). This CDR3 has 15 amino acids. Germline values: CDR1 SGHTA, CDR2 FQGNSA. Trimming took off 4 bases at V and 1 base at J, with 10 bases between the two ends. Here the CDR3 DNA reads TGTGCCAGCAGCTCGACAGGAGGGAACACCGGGGAGCTGTTTTTT. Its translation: CASSSTGGNTGELFF.

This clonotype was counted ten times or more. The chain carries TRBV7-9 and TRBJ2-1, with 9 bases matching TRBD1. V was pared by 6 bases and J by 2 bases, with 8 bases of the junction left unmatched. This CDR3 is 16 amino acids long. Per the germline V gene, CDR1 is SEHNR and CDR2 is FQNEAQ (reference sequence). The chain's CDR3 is CASRTTGGPPYNEQFF. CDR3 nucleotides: TGTGCCAGCAGGACTACAGGGGGCCCACCCTACAATGAGCAGTTCTTC.

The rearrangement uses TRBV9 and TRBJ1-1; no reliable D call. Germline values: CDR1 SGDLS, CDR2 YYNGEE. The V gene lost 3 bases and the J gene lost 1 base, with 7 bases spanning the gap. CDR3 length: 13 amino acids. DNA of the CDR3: TGTGCCAGCAGCGCCCACACGAACACTGAAGCTTTCTTT. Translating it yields CASSAHTNTEAFF.

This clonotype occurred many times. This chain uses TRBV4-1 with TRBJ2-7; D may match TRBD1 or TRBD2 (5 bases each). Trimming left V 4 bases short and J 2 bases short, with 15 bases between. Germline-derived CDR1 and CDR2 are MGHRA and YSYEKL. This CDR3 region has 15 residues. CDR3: CASSPGTDLPYEQYF. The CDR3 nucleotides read TGCGCCAGCAGCCCGGGGACGGACTTACCCTACGAGCAGTACTTC.

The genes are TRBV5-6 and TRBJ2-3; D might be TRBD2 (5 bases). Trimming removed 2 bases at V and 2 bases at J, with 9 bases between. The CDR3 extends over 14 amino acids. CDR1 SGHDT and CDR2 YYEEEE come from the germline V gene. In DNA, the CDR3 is TGTGCCAGCAGCTTTCAGGAGGCCACAGATACGCAGTATTTT. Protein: CASSFQEATDTQYF.

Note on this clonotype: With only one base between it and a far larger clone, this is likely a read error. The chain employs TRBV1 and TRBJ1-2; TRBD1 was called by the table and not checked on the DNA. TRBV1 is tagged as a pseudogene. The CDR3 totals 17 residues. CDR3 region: CASSQEIRGQIIYVYTF. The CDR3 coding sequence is TGCGCCAGCAGCCAAGAGATACGAGGACAAATTATTTATGTCTACACCTTC.

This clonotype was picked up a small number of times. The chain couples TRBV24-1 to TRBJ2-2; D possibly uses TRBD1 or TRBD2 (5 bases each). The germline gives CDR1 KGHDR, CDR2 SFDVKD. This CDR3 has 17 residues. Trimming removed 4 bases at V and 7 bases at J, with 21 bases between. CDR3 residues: CATSEENRAEGYGELFF. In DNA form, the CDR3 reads TGTGCCACCAGTGAAGAAAATCGGGCCGAGGGGTACGGGGAGCTGTTTTTT.

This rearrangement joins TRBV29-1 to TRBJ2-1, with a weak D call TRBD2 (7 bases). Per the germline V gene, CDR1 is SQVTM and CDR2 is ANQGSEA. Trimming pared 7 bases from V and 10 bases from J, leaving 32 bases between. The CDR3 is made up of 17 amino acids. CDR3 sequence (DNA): TGCAGCGCCGAATGGGGGGGGCTTCTGGCGGTCCGGGGGGAGCAGTTCTTC. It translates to CSAEWGGLLAVRGEQFF.

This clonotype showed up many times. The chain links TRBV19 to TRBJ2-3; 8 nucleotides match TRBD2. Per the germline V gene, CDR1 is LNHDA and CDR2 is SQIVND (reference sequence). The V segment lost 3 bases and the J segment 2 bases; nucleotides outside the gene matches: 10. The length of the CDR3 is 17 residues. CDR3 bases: TGTGCCAGTAGTATGGGTACGGCGGGGGGCCTCACAGATACGCAGTATTTT. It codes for CASSMGTAGGLTDTQYF.

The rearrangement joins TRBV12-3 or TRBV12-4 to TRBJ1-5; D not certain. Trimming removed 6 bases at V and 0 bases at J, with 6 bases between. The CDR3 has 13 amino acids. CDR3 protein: CASSEFSNQPQHF. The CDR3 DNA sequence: TGTGCCAGCAGCGAGTTTAGCAATCAGCCCCAGCATTTT.

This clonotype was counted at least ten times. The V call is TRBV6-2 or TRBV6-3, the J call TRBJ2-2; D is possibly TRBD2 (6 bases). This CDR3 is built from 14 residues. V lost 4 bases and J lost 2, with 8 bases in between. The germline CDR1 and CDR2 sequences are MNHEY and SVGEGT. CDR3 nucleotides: TGTGCCAGCAGTTCGGGACTCAACACCGGGGAGCTGTTTTTT. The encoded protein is CASSSGLNTGELFF.

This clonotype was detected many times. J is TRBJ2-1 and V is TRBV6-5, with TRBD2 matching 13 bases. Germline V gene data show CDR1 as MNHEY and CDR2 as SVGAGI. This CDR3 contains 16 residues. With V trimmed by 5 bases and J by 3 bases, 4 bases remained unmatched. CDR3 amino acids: CASSRRTSGSYNEQFF. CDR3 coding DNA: TGTGCCAGCAGTCGACGGACTAGCGGGAGCTACAATGAGCAGTTCTTC.

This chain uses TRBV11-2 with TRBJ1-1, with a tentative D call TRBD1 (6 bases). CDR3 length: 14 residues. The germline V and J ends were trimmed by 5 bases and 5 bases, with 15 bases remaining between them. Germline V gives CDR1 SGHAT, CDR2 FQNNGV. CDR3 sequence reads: CASSSVGARTEAFF. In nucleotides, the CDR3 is TGTGCCAGCAGCAGTGTGGGGGCGCGGACTGAAGCTTTCTTT.

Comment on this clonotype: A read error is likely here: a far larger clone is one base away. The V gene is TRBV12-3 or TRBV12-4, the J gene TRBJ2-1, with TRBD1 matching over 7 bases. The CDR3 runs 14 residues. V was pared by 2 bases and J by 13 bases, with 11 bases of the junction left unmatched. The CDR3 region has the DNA TGTGCCAGCAGTTTAAGACAGGGCGGAGAGACCCAGTTCTTC. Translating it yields CASSLRQGGETQFF.

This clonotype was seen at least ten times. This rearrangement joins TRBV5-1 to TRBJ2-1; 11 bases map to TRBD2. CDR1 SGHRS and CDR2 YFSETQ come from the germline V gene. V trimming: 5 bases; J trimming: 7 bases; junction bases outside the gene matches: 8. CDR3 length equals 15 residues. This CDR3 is CASRQLAGVKNEQFF. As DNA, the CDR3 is TGCGCCAGCAGGCAACTAGCGGGAGTAAAGAATGAGCAGTTCTTC.

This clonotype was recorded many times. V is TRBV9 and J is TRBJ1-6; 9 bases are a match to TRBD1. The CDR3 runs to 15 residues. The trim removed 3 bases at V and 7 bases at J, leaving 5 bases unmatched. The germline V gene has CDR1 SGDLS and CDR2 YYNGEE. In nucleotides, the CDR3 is TGTGCCAGCAGCGGTGCGACAGGGGGGAATTCACCCCTCCACTTT. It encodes CASSGATGGNSPLHF.

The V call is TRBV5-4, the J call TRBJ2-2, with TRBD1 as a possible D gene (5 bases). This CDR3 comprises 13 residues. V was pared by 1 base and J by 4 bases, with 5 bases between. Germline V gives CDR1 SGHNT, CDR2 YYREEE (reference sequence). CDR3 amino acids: CASSLTGTGELFF. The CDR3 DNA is TGTGCCAGCAGCTTGACAGGCACCGGGGAGCTGTTTTTT.

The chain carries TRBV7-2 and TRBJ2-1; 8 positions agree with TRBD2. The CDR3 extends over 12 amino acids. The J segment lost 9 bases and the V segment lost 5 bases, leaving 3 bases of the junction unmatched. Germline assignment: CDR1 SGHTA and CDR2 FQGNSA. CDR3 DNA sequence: TGTGCCAGCAGCCGGACTAGCATTGAGCAGTTCTTC. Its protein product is CASSRTSIEQFF.